This T cell receptor (beta chain) was sequenced in a study of T cells in Graves' hyperthyroidism and ophthalmopathy (dated by TCRdb to 2018 to 2020). For context, the study as a whole: Peripheral blood was collected at initial diagnosis, before any treatment. In more than 5 Graves' hyperthyroidism patients, the study also compared T-cell repertoires from thyroid tissue with T-cell repertoires from blood. Prospective prediction of ophthalmopathy was tested in an independent validation cohort consisting of 18 to 20 hyperthyroidism patients and 17 patients who later progressed to ophthalmopathy. A discovery cohort of about a hundred patients, approximately 45 with Graves' ophthalmopathy and more than 55 with stable Graves' hyperthyroidism, was used to find distinguishing TCR V-J signatures. According to the paper, TCR Vbeta CDR3 sequencing was carried out on 120 to 150 peripheral blood samples, which came from some 41 ophthalmopathy, 75 or so hyperthyroidism and approximately 17 progressor patients. Following sampling, methimazole starting at 30 mg daily was given to hyperthyroidism patients, and high-dose intravenous methylprednisolone was given to ophthalmopathy patients. The approximately 100 discovery patients were randomly divided into training and test sets at a 7:3 ratio.

This clonotype was observed many times. The antigen it recognizes is unknown. No quality values exist for individual bases; no much larger clone is one base distant. V loses 3 bases at its end and J loses 7 bases; junction bases beyond the gene matches: 8. Reading from cysteine to phenylalanine, the CDR3 counts 14 amino acids. Here the CDR3 DNA is all that survives: 42 bases in frame from base 1. TCR beta CDR3 regions were amplified from RNA transcripts. The TCR CDR3 was subjected to a first round of RT-PCR using the HTBI primer set and the Qiagen OneStep RT-PCR kit. Libraries were constructed in a second round of multiplex PCR, after which size selection and purification were carried out. Paired-end sequencing of the libraries was performed with 100 bp reads on an Illumina HiSeq2000. Processing in the source paper ran as follows. SOAPnuke was used to process the raw data, with reads discarded if the reads contained adapters or uncalled bases, had a mean Phred below 15, or lacked an exact constant-primer or identifier match. COPE v1.2.5 was used to merge the high-quality paired reads, and each unique nucleotide sequence was defined as a clonotype. MiTCR v1.1 was used to align the clonotypes against IMGT TRBV, TRBD and TRBJ reference segments. Only V-J combinations with frequency above 0.0001, covering 99% to 99.2% of repertoires, were analysed. A TCS score was defined as the ratio of F50 (clonal expansion) to E x V (chaos), with BLOSUM62-based TCRdist applied between CDR3 peptides within each V-J. Welch's t-statistics and random forest reduced fewer than 600 V-J features to under 15, which were used in a naive Bayes classifier (R e1071). TCRdb applied fastp at Q25 and MiXCR to the public reads, then kept only in-frame beta chains. Under each unique CDR3 protein, matching rows form one entry showing the most common genes and DNA. The V and J calls follow TCRdb's processing rather than the paper's. Counted in this sample were more than 350,000 distinct CDR3 sequences; roughly 14% of them appeared once. The top ten clonotypes cover around a fifth of the sample.

Ophthalmopathy patients had moderately to severely active disease, Clinical Activity Score of at least 3, NOSPECS grade of at least 4, and duration under 3 months. Exclusion was applied to patients with uncontrolled infections, other autoimmune diseases, pregnancy or lactation. Clinical symptoms, serum thyroxine and TRAb, thyroid ultrasound, and orbital computed tomography formed the basis for the diagnoses. PBMCs were separated from roughly 10 ml of fresh peripheral blood using Ficoll-Paque density gradient centrifugation. Total RNA was extracted using Trizol reagent, and RNA quality was assessed on an Agilent 2100 Bioanalyzer. What the research found in general, with its limitations: A 13 V-J signature model separated ophthalmopathy from stable hyperthyroidism, with approximately 86% sensitivity and about 81% specificity in cross-validation and 80%/75% in testing. No statistical method was used to set the sample size in advance, and investigators knew the group allocation. Most expanded thyroid clonotypes (frequency above 0.001) were also detected in blood, suggesting blood repertoires may reflect thyroid immune responses. During validation, the model predicted progression to ophthalmopathy a median of roughly six months ahead of onset, with approximately 70% sensitivity and 72% to 85% specificity.

In this chain, TRBV12-3 or TRBV12-4 is recombined with TRBJ2-7; 8 nucleotides in the junction match TRBD1. This receptor was identified in a woman in her 30s with Graves' ophthalmopathy. Sequencing was performed on blood. The bases are TGTGCCAGCAGTTTGGGGCAGGGGGCGGGGGAGCAGTACTTC. Translated, this gives CASSLGQGAGEQYF.